These T cell receptor beta chains were read from a single sample in a study of metastatic and nonmetastatic thyroid tumors. TCRdb re-analyzed the PCR reads using MiXCR. Seen here are around 13,000 clones, 9.5% to 13% observed once, and the top ten hold about 33%. Sequenced material: blood. All receptors derive from a female donor with papillary thyroid cancer or a benign thyroid nodule (not recorded which). Some clones in this sample may be carry-over from other donors' samples. Both conserved end residues are part of each CDR3. The D gene is left open where the match is weak. Size is stated for part of the rows, as once, few or many counts, or as a class when the clone is expanded.

size: many
V: TRBV24-1
J: TRBJ2-3
D: .
CDR3: CATTGPETDTQYF
DNA: TGTGCCACCACTGGGCCAGAAACAGATACGCAGTATTTT

size: .
V: TRBV28
J: TRBJ2-1
D: .
CDR3: CASTPVGVAPYNEQFF
DNA: TGTGCCAGCACTCCGGTGGGCGTGGCGCCGTACAATGAGCAGTTCTTC

size: many
V: TRBV18
J: TRBJ1-1
D: .
CDR3: CASSVTENTEAFF
DNA: TGTGCCAGCTCAGTCACCGAGAACACTGAAGCTTTCTTT

size: many
V: TRBV7-3
J: TRBJ1-1
D: .
CDR3: CASSLSRESTEAFF
DNA: TGTGCCAGCAGCTTAAGCAGGGAATCAACTGAAGCTTTCTTT

size: many
V: TRBV5-1
J: TRBJ1-5
D: .
CDR3: CASSLDGGRVQPQHF
DNA: TGCGCCAGCAGCTTGGATGGGGGGCGCGTTCAGCCCCAGCATTTT

size: .
V: TRBV27
J: TRBJ2-2
D: .
CDR3: CASSRSGVAGELFF
DNA: TGTGCCAGTTCTCGTTCAGGGGTGGCCGGGGAGCTGTTTTTT

size: many
V: TRBV9
J: TRBJ2-2
D: .
CDR3: CASSVGQVNTGELFF
DNA: TGTGCCAGCAGCGTAGGGCAGGTCAACACCGGGGAGCTGTTTTTT

size: many
V: TRBV20-1
J: TRBJ2-7
D: .
CDR3: CSARSYRGAAYEQYF
DNA: TGCAGTGCTAGATCTTACCGGGGGGCGGCCTACGAGCAGTACTTC

size: few
V: TRBV2
J: TRBJ2-3
D: .
CDR3: CASSVFLPGDTQYF
DNA: TGTGCCAGCAGTGTGTTCCTCCCGGGAGATACGCAGTATTTT

size: many
V: TRBV11-2
J: TRBJ2-1
D: .
CDR3: CASSLDQGGWDEQFF
DNA: TGTGCCAGCAGCTTAGATCAGGGAGGATGGGATGAGCAGTTCTTC

size: many
V: TRBV5-4
J: TRBJ1-1
D: TRBD1
CDR3: CASSRAGTGSNTEAFF
DNA: TGTGCCAGCAGCAGGGCCGGGACAGGGTCGAACACTGAAGCTTTCTTT

size: many
V: TRBV13
J: TRBJ1-6
D: TRBD1
CDR3: CASSLKGQGHISPLHF
DNA: TGTGCCAGCAGCTTAAAAGGACAGGGGCATATTTCACCCCTCCACTTT

size: many
V: TRBV4-1
J: TRBJ1-5
D: .
CDR3: CASSQDQDSDQPQHF
DNA: TGCGCCAGCAGCCAAGATCAGGACAGTGATCAGCCCCAGCATTTT

size: medium-sized
V: TRBV6-1
J: TRBJ2-7
D: .
CDR3: CASDRSSYEQYF
DNA: TGTGCCAGTGACAGGAGCTCCTACGAGCAGTACTTC

size: many
V: TRBV11-1
J: TRBJ2-3
D: TRBD2
CDR3: CASSQGLAGSTDTQYF
DNA: TGTGCCAGCAGCCAGGGACTAGCGGGGAGCACAGATACGCAGTATTTT

size: many
V: TRBV6-4
J: TRBJ2-3
D: TRBD2
CDR3: CASSDKAGVTDTQYF
DNA: TGTGCCAGCAGTGACAAAGCGGGGGTCACAGATACGCAGTATTTT

size: many
V: TRBV3-1
J: TRBJ2-2
D: TRBD2
CDR3: CASSQDRGAGELFF
DNA: TGTGCCAGCAGCCAAGATCGGGGGGCCGGGGAGCTGTTTTTT

size: many
V: TRBV7-9
J: TRBJ2-5
D: .
CDR3: CASSESNIQETQYF
DNA: TGTGCCAGCAGCGAGAGTAATATACAAGAGACCCAGTACTTC

size: once
V: TRBV11-2
J: TRBJ2-1
D: TRBD2
CDR3: CASSLGVASGNNEQFF
DNA: TGTGCCAGCAGCCTAGGGGTGGCTAGCGGGAACAATGAGCAGTTCTTC

size: many
V: TRBV4-1
J: TRBJ1-2
D: TRBD1
CDR3: CASSHPGRRGQSNYGYTF
DNA: TGCGCCAGCAGCCACCCCGGACGCCGGGGACAGTCTAACTATGGCTACACCTTC

size: medium-sized
V: TRBV19
J: TRBJ2-3
D: .
CDR3: CASSMMGPRTDTQYF
DNA: TGTGCCAGTAGTATGATGGGGCCCCGCACAGATACGCAGTATTTT

size: many
V: TRBV20-1
J: TRBJ1-2
D: .
CDR3: CSARDPPGQALYGYTF
DNA: TGCAGTGCTAGAGACCCCCCGGGGCAGGCTCTATATGGCTACACCTTC

size: many
V: TRBV5-1
J: TRBJ2-3
D: TRBD2
CDR3: CASSPGGYTDTQYF
DNA: TGCGCCAGCAGCCCGGGAGGGTACACAGATACGCAGTATTTT

size: many
V: TRBV20-1
J: TRBJ2-5
D: TRBD2
CDR3: CSAPVRGSGEETQYF
DNA: TGCAGTGCTCCGGTAAGGGGTAGCGGGGAAGAGACCCAGTACTTC

size: medium-sized
V: TRBV6-1
J: TRBJ1-3
D: .
CDR3: CASSEGFDNTIYF
DNA: TGTGCCAGCAGTGAAGGGTTTGACAACACCATATATTTT

size: medium-sized
V: TRBV6-2/TRBV6-3
J: TRBJ2-7
D: .
CDR3: CASNSAGGPTYEQYF
DNA: TGTGCCAGCAACTCCGCTGGCGGGCCGACCTACGAGCAGTACTTC

size: .
V: TRBV3-1
J: TRBJ1-6
D: TRBD1
CDR3: CASSRQGANGSPLHF
DNA: TGTGCCAGCAGTCGACAGGGGGCGAATGGTTCACCCCTCCACTTT

size: medium-sized
V: TRBV12-3/TRBV12-4
J: TRBJ2-7
D: TRBD1
CDR3: CASSLGQGYEQYF
DNA: TGTGCCAGCAGTTTAGGACAGGGCTACGAGCAGTACTTC

size: many
V: TRBV18
J: TRBJ1-1
D: TRBD1
CDR3: CASSPGRGTEAFF
DNA: TGTGCCAGCTCACCAGGCAGGGGGACTGAAGCTTTCTTT

size: many
V: TRBV3-1
J: TRBJ1-2
D: .
CDR3: CASSQDGGGGYTF
DNA: TGTGCCAGCAGCCAAGACGGGGGGGGAGGCTACACCTTC

size: many
V: TRBV12-3/TRBV12-4
J: TRBJ2-3
D: TRBD1
CDR3: CASRLGQGGGRTDTQYF
DNA: TGTGCCAGCAGATTGGGACAGGGAGGGGGCCGCACAGATACGCAGTATTTT

size: many
V: TRBV5-1
J: TRBJ2-5
D: TRBD1
CDR3: CASAGQGVLETQYF
DNA: TGCGCCAGCGCCGGACAGGGAGTGTTGGAGACCCAGTACTTC